This TCR beta chain appears in the sequencing data of a study of cytomegalovirus exposure and HLA in healthy donors (TCRdb year 2017). Turning to the overall study: An earlier analysis of several hundred of the donors reported under 300 Gb of sequence data and around 110 million unique TCR beta sequences obtained from approximately 180 million T cells. The study aimed to test whether signatures of past pathogen exposure could be identified by cataloging public T cell receptors. Rather than using new phenotypic data, the later analysis identified candidate immune exposures from TCR beta sequences and from how often those sequences occurred across donors. All discovery cohort repertoires had been generated on a single sequencing platform. Besides the first cohort of more than 650 subjects, a separate validation cohort made up of 120 different subjects was used. The number of typed donors differed by locus: roughly 620-640 for A, B, C, DRB1 and DQB1; approximately 520 for DQA1; some 590 for DPA1; and some 430 for DPB1. Donor age, sex, ethnicity and CMV serostatus were collected together with the repertoire data. In a later genetic analysis, genome-wide SNP genotypes for about three fifths of the roughly 670 donors were used, and that subset was treated as a discovery cohort. To predict cytomegalovirus infection status, the study combined high-throughput TCR immunosequencing, statistical association of individual TCRs with disease status, and machine learning. To decide whether each TCR beta V gene segment behaved as functional or pseudogenic, an earlier analysis of 587 of the donors relied on high-throughput TCR beta sequencing. The study used immunosequencing to profile the T cell repertoires of approximately 690 subjects and linked those repertoires to cytomegalovirus serostatus. Across roughly 420 genotyped donors of the cohort, an average of roughly 250,000 unique TCR beta nucleotide sequences per donor were sequenced, and roughly 20% of those sequences were non-productive. Of the roughly 390 genotyped donors, 81% fell in the genetic ancestry cluster associated with self-reported Caucasian donors. A later analysis re-analyzed previously published TCR beta repertoires from several hundred donors and added high-resolution HLA genotyping to study TCR occurrence patterns. An early release that covered about 600 HLA-typed donors contained approximately 300 gigabases of sequencing data and tens of millions of unique TCR sequences. Because of strong linkage in the cohort, roughly five DR-DQ haplotypes were treated as single units for association and clustering. HLA typing included class I and class II loci at four-digit resolution. What the research found in general, with its limitations: For the cohort, immune exposure information was limited to CMV serostatus. In a later analysis, most CMV-associated TCR beta chains were found to appear HLA-restricted, with HLA associations seemingly driven largely by CMV exposure. Because HLA typing was missing for some donors at each locus, association tests included only the typed subset. In this cohort, only TCR beta chains were sequenced, and detectable features were limited by the absence of alpha or paired-chain data. The study listed approximately 150 TCR beta chains as associated with cytomegalovirus. The classifier was reported to diagnose cytomegalovirus status with high specificity and sensitivity in both the original cohort and the validation cohort. In a later genetic analysis, a missense DCLRE1C variant was associated with V-gene and J-gene trimming of TCR beta chains, and the association was replicated in an independent cohort. Correlated functional status among segregating V segments might be attributable to linkage disequilibrium, but an unknown experimental factor could not be ruled out. Strong co-occurrence of HLA alleles, especially DR and DQ, made assigning TCR associations to individual alleles difficult. A group of highly shared sequence variants was considered likely to be a technical artifact of the sequencing pipeline. A later analysis associated approximately 17,000 TCR beta sequences with specific HLA alleles at a false discovery rate of 0.05. In a later analysis, TCR association rates were found to vary across HLA loci, with the most associated TCRs seen for DRB1 alleles and the fewest for HLA-C alleles. Across donors, most TCR sequences were observed very rarely, whereas some public TCRs were present in many individuals. A few of the identified cytomegalovirus-associated TCR beta chains were confirmed in vitro to be specific for cytomegalovirus antigens. The authors suggested that the approach could potentially be generalized to other disease states and immunological phenotypes. Roughly uniform sequencing depth across donors was assumed in presence/absence analyses, although this assumption may not hold. According to a later genetic analysis, donors in an Asian-associated ancestry cluster had fewer N-insertions in productive TCRs than the approximately 650-donor mean. In an earlier analysis of some 540 of the donors, most TCR beta V segments appeared in productive rearrangements about 87% or about 30% of the time, broadly matching IMGT annotations. A later analysis found that HLA-associated TCR beta chains were more clonally expanded and had lower generation probabilities than equally common non-associated chains. A further reported finding was that TCR beta sequences accurately predicted the HLA-A and HLA-B alleles for most subjects in the first cohort. Several of the top co-occurrence clusters appeared to be linked to parvovirus B19, influenza, CMV and Epstein-Barr virus, according to a later analysis. Because the 87-base-pair reads could not distinguish some IMGT-functional V segments, including TRBV6-2 and TRBV6-3, those segments were excluded. Roughly 15 rarely observed V segments, including chromosome 9 orphons, were excluded from the earlier analysis of several hundred of the donors because counts were too low.

Libraries were prepared through the immunoSEQ multiplex PCR assay. The multiplex PCR relied on a mix of 60 forward primers for TCR Vbeta segments and 13 reverse primers for TCR Jbeta segments. A multiplex PCR assay on genomic DNA amplified the CDR3 region of rearranged TCR beta genes. On the Illumina HiSeq System, the amplified TCR beta libraries were sequenced as 87-base-pair reads. Under the source paper's analysis protocol: In a later analysis, tens of millions of unique TCR beta chains were counted across the approximately 620 repertoires, and around 10 million of these chains were shared by at least two donors. A nearest-neighbor algorithm error-corrected the raw reads and collapsed the reads into unique sequences, merging closely related sequences to remove PCR and sequencing errors. V, D and J gene segments were assigned by aligning CDR3 sequences to IMGT reference sequences. For a sequence to be retained, at least a six-nucleotide match to both a V gene segment and a J gene segment was required. A rearrangement was called productive if the CDR3 had no stop codons and remained in frame with V and J, and every other rearrangement was called non-productive. Following IMGT convention, CDR3 was defined as the stretch from the second conserved V-encoded cysteine up to the conserved J-encoded phenylalanine. The earlier analysis of about 530 of the donors excluded any sequence lacking an unambiguous match to a single V gene segment. An earlier analysis of some 500 of the donors classified V segments as functional when productive rearrangements were above 56.7% and as segregating when the standard deviation between donors was above 5%. To diagnose cytomegalovirus status from the catalog of TCR beta chain sequences, a statistical classification framework was built. In a later analysis, V and J genes were assigned by comparing TCR nucleotide sequences against IMGT/GENE-DB human TR gene sequences. In a later analysis, CDR3 sequences and most-parsimonious VDJ recombination scenarios were assigned using the TCRdist pipeline. A later analysis defined each TCR beta chain by its CDR3 amino acid sequence plus V-gene family, and excluded reads lacking a unique V-gene family. To address suspected cross-contamination and a sequencing artifact, a later analysis removed around 590 highly shared, low-generation-probability nucleotide sequences. A later analysis calculated a clonal expansion index for each public chain from normalized within-repertoire ranks of inferred template counts. Generation probabilities in a later analysis came from a VDJ recombination model fitted to out-of-frame rearrangements, and those results were checked against IGoR. In a later analysis, hypergeometric tests were used to score TCR-TCR, TCR-HLA and TCR-CMV co-occurrence, with a repertoire-size bias correction applied to TCR pairs. A later analysis estimated false discovery rates by permuting HLA or CMV assignments 20 times. A later analysis grouped co-occurring TCRs with DBSCAN, adding TCRdist sequence similarity when clustering within HLA-allele-positive subsets. Co-occurrence clustering excluded repertoires with fewer than 30,000 or more than 120,000 public chains, plus five with anomalous nucleotide sharing. TCRdb's version of the immuneACCESS table is confined to in-frame rearrangements and falls short of the full clone set. An unresolved V gene accounts for under half of the shortfall where checked; the remainder is of unknown origin. From that table come the V and J calls and clone size; the DNA was used to work out D and trimming. Present in this sample are 130,000 to 150,000 clones, about 80% of which were seen just once. Around 2.5% of the sample goes to the ten largest clones.

The germline V gene yields LGHNT for CDR1 and FRNRAP for CDR2. Taken from cysteine to phenylalanine, the CDR3 has 16 residues. Only CDR3 DNA is held: 48 bases, read in frame from base 1. V lost 5 bases and J lost 8 bases, and the count of bases not matched to a germline gene is 9. The cohort comprised 550 to 700 healthy bone marrow donors. At the time of sampling, all cohort members were nominally healthy, though unrecorded immune exposures were likely present. The donor was CMV seropositive and was included in the group of 250 to 350 seropositive cohort members. A peripheral blood sample was collected from each donor, and TCR beta sequencing was performed on peripheral blood mononuclear cells. Genomic DNA extraction from the blood cell samples was performed with the Qiagen DNeasy Blood Extraction Kit. Of note for this clone: The target of this receptor is not known. Per-nucleotide qualities are absent, and no much larger clonotype sits a single base away.

The sequence links TRBV12-5 to TRBJ1-6, with 10 bases matching TRBD1. The sequencing sample was made of PBMCs. This TCR derives from a woman aged 18-30 years in good health and CMV-seropositive. In nucleotides, the sequence is TGTGCTAGTGGTGCCAGCATCGGGACAGGGGATTCACCCCTCCACTTT. Translated, this is CASGASIGTGDSPLHF.